Presented here are 10 T cell receptor beta chains from one specimen sequenced in a study of T cells in Graves' hyperthyroidism and ophthalmopathy (dated 2019 in TCRdb). Libraries were made using multiplex PCR. Sequencing was carried out with an Illumina HiSeq 2000. TCR beta CDR3 regions were amplified from RNA transcripts. The TCR CDR3 was subjected to a first round of RT-PCR using the HTBI primer set and the Qiagen OneStep RT-PCR kit. TCRdb's own reprocessing of the public reads used fastp at Q25 and MiXCR and kept productive beta chains. For every CDR3 protein sequence, its rows merge into one entry that carries the most common genes and DNA. The sample table shows 550,000 to 850,000 distinct CDR3 sequences, and around 20% are seen once. Over 15% of the sample goes to the ten largest clones. Sequenced: blood. The origin of the receptors is a woman between 50 and 59 years old with Graves' hyperthyroidism that later progressed to Graves' ophthalmopathy.

This clonotype was seen repeatedly, ten times or more. This chain joins TRBV7-9 and TRBJ2-1; D not certain. CDR3 length: 11 amino acids. The V gene lost 4 bases and the J gene lost 12 bases, with 10 bases spanning the gap. From germline, CDR1 is SEHNR and CDR2 FQNEAQ (reference sequence). Written as DNA, the CDR3 is TGTGCCAGCAGCTATTCAATGACGCAGTTCTTC. It encodes CASSYSMTQFF.

This clonotype was counted at least ten times. The V call is TRBV18, the J call TRBJ1-1; no reliable D call. CDR1 KGHSH and CDR2 LQKENI come from the germline V gene. The CDR3 consists of 14 residues. The V end lost 3 bases, the J end lost 2 bases, and 10 bases lay between the germline ends. CDR3 sequence reads: CASSPSGPNTEAFF. The CDR3 DNA reads TGTGCCAGCTCACCTAGCGGACCTAACACTGAAGCTTTCTTT.

The table lists this clonotype with many counts. The chain employs TRBV5-4 and TRBJ2-1; D gene unclear. The CDR3 spans 15 residues. Germline V CDR1 and CDR2: SGHNT, YYREEE (reference sequence). V lost 0 bases to trimming and J lost 1 base, with 8 bases between them. CDR3 protein: CASSLADTSYNEQFF. CDR3 sequence (DNA): TGTGCCAGCAGCTTGGCGGATACATCCTACAATGAGCAGTTCTTC.

The rearrangement links TRBV7-8 to TRBJ2-2; D is perhaps TRBD2 (5 bases). This CDR3 contains 16 residues. Germline CDR1 SGHVS, CDR2 FQNEAQ. Between the trimmed V and J ends, which lost 5 bases and 1 base, there was a span of 14 bases. CDR3 coding DNA: TGTGCCAGCAGCCCACGGACTCGTCGGAACACCGGGGAGCTGTTTTTT. It codes for CASSPRTRRNTGELFF.

This clonotype was seen many times. The genes are TRBV7-9 and TRBJ1-1; the D gene is possibly TRBD1 (5 bases). V was pared by 5 bases and J by 7 bases, with 11 bases between. The CDR3 runs to 12 residues. Germline CDR1 SEHNR, CDR2 FQNEAQ (reference sequence). CDR3 DNA: TGTGCCAGCAGCGGACAATGGGGTGAAGCTTTCTTT. Translation: CASSGQWGEAFF.

Concerning this clonotype: At one end, the junction sequence differs from germline, possibly due to a read error. This sequence joins TRBV5-4 and TRBJ2-3, with 9 bases lining up with TRBD2. Germline-derived CDR1 and CDR2 are SGHNT and YYREEE (reference sequence). The length of the CDR3 is 18 residues. For the CDR3, the DNA is TGTGCCAGCAGCTCCGATGGGGAGCGGGGGGCCGACACATATACGCAGTATTTT. This gives the protein CASSSDGERGADTYTQYF.

This clonotype was seen only a few times. This chain joins TRBV9 and TRBJ2-1, with 13 bases that match TRBD2. There are 18 residues in the CDR3. Germline lookup yields CDR1 SGDLS and CDR2 YYNGEE. V dropped 3 bases and J dropped 0; count of bases not matched to a gene: 6. The CDR3 region has the DNA TGTGCCAGCAGCGCGGGGGGACTAGCGGGGCACTCCTACAATGAGCAGTTCTTC. Amino acids: CASSAGGLAGHSYNEQFF.

The V call is TRBV27, the J call TRBJ2-7; TRBD1 matches 7 bases. Per the germline V gene, CDR1 is MNHEY and CDR2 is SMNVEV (reference sequence). V lost 7 bases and J lost 3; bases outside the gene matches: 12. The CDR3 extends over 15 amino acids. CDR3: CASNLRQGVVYEQYF. In DNA form, the CDR3 reads TGTGCCAGCAACCTCAGACAGGGTGTAGTCTACGAGCAGTACTTC.

V and J are TRBV2 and TRBJ1-5, with 8 bases matching TRBD1. CDR3 length: 13 residues. Germline CDR1 and CDR2: SNHLY and FYNNEI. The junction had 4 bases not matched to a gene; V was cut back by 8 bases and J by 4 bases. The CDR3 region is CASLDRENQPQHF. Written as DNA, the CDR3 is TGTGCCAGCCTGGACAGGGAGAATCAGCCCCAGCATTTT. Supplemented by reference TRBV2 and TRBJ1-5, the full variable domain reads EPEVTQTPSHQVTQMGQEVILRCVPISNHLYFYWYRQILGQKVEFLVSFYNNEISEKSEIFDDQFSVERPDGSNFTLKIRSTKLEDSAMYFCASLDRENQPQHFGDGTRLSIL.

This clonotype was picked up a small number of times. The V call is TRBV4-1, the J call TRBJ1-6, with D uncertain. Germline V lookup: CDR1 MGHRA, CDR2 YSYEKL. The CDR3 contains 15 residues. Deletions cut 8 bases from V and 12 bases from J, with 23 bases between. CDR3 amino acids: CASSRNLAGEGPLHF. The CDR3 coding sequence is TGCGCCAGCTCCCGAAATCTGGCAGGAGAAGGACCCCTCCACTTT.